A single sample gave rise to the 23 T cell receptor beta chains below, sequenced in a study of blood T cell repertoires in COVID-19. The method was immunoSEQ multiplex PCR; TCRdb's version includes in-frame clones alone and lacks a portion of them. The sample has more than 85,000 clones; over 70% are singletons. Input material: peripheral blood. These receptors all stem from a woman aged 50 to 60 with acute or convalescent COVID-19.

The genes are TRBV6-6 and TRBJ1-3; 8 bases agree with TRBD1. From germline, CDR1 is MNHNY and CDR2 SVGAGI (reference sequence). The V gene end was trimmed by 5 bases and the J gene end by 3 bases; junction bases not matched to a gene: 3. The CDR3 totals 14 residues. CDR3 in amino acids: CASSQGQVGNTIYF. CDR3 coding DNA: TGTGCCAGCAGTCAGGGACAGGTTGGAAACACCATATATTTT.

The V and J genes are TRBV6-6 and TRBJ2-2, with a weak D call TRBD2 (6 bases). Trimming took 8 bases from V and 4 from J, leaving 11 bases between them. Germline V lookup: CDR1 MNHNY, CDR2 SVGAGI (reference sequence). The CDR3 extends over 13 amino acids. DNA for the CDR3: TGTGCCAGCGGCAGGGAGGCCACCGGGGAGCTGTTTTTT. Protein: CASGREATGELFF.

The V and J genes are TRBV7-2 and TRBJ1-5; D unclear. Germline V CDR1 and CDR2: SGHTA, FQGNSA. The CDR3 totals 15 residues. Trimming cost V 1 base and J 0 bases, with 7 bases left between them. The CDR3: CASSLVTNSNQPQHF. The CDR3 DNA is TGTGCCAGCAGCTTAGTGACTAATAGCAATCAGCCCCAGCATTTT.

The chain is built from TRBV7-2 and TRBJ1-1, with D possibly being TRBD1 (5 bases). V was shortened by 5 bases and J by 1 base, with 8 bases between the two germline ends. CDR1 SGHTA and CDR2 FQGNSA come from the germline V gene. This CDR3 has 13 residues. Here the CDR3 reads CASSPQGNTEAFF. In DNA form, the CDR3 reads TGTGCCAGCAGCCCGCAGGGGAACACTGAAGCTTTCTTT.

The V and J genes are TRBV5-6 and TRBJ1-2; possibly TRBD1 for D (6 bases). Looked up from germline, CDR1 is SGHDT and CDR2 is YYEEEE. The CDR3 runs to 16 residues. The germline V and J ends were trimmed by 0 bases and 7 bases, with 19 bases remaining between them. The CDR3: CASSLVVGHTGAGYTF. CDR3 nucleotide sequence: TGTGCCAGCAGCTTGGTGGTGGGACATACCGGGGCTGGCTACACCTTC.

This clone is deemed medium-sized. This sequence joins TRBV7-8 and TRBJ1-3; possible D gene TRBD1, 5 bases. The CDR3 covers 16 residues. Trimming pared 1 base from V and 2 bases from J, leaving 12 bases between. Germline V gene data show CDR1 as SGHVS and CDR2 as FQNEAQ. CDR3 region: CASSLEAGDAGNTIYF. The DNA for the CDR3 is TGTGCCAGCAGCTTAGAAGCGGGGGACGCTGGAAACACCATATATTTT.

This clone was seen more than once but under ten times. This rearrangement joins TRBV19 to TRBJ1-1; no firm D call. Trimming stripped 7 bases from V and 1 base from J, with 13 bases between. Germline V gene data show CDR1 as LNHDA and CDR2 as SQIVND (reference sequence). The CDR3 has 14 amino acids. In nucleotides, the CDR3 is TGTGCCAGTACCACCTGGGGAGGGAACACTGAAGCTTTCTTT. Protein product: CASTTWGGNTEAFF.

V usage is TRBV6-5 and J usage is TRBJ1-3; 7 bases are shared with TRBD1. Unmatched junction bases numbered 5, after V lost 2 bases and J lost 4 bases. The CDR3 is 15 amino acids. Looked up from germline, CDR1 is MNHEY and CDR2 is SVGAGI. The DNA for the CDR3 is TGTGCCAGCAGTTACGGGCAGGGGGGAGGAAACACCATATATTTT. This translates into CASSYGQGGGNTIYF.

This chain links TRBV6-5 with TRBJ2-7, with D perhaps TRBD2 (5 bases). CDR1 and CDR2 (germline): MNHEY, SVGAGI. CDR3 length equals 12 residues. The ends were cut back, 6 bases at V and 2 bases at J, with 8 bases in the middle. CDR3 loop: CASSPGTYEQYF. The CDR3 bases are TGTGCCAGCAGCCCCGGGACCTACGAGCAGTACTTC.

The CDR3 protein is CAVLAGGVRTDTQYF. The CDR3 nucleotides read TGTGCCGTCCTGGCGGGGGGGGTTAGGACAGATACGCAGTATTTT. The gene calls are TRBV7-2 and TRBJ2-3; TRBD2 agrees at 9 bases. J was trimmed by 3 bases and V by 11 bases; bases with no gene match: 12. CDR3 length: 15 amino acids. The V gene's germline CDR1 is SGHTA and CDR2 FQGNSA. Together with reference TRBV7-2 and TRBJ2-3, the CDR3 gives the full variable domain: GAGVSQSPSNKVTEKGKDVELRCDPISGHTALYWYRQSLGQGLEFLIYFQGNSAPDKSGLPSDRFSAERTGGSVSTLTIQRTQQEDSAVYLCAVLAGGVRTDTQYFGPGTRLTVL.

This clone was seen a few times. The chain couples TRBV15 to TRBJ1-1; a weak D match, TRBD1 (5 bases). V lost 6 bases to trimming and J lost 8 bases, with 16 bases between them. The CDR3 runs 13 residues. Germline values: CDR1 LNHNV, CDR2 YYDKDF (reference sequence). The CDR3 region is CATRQGVVREAFF. The CDR3 nucleotides are TGTGCCACCAGGCAGGGCGTTGTACGAGAAGCTTTCTTT.

This clone was seen a few times. This chain joins TRBV7-2 and TRBJ1-5; TRBD1 might be the D (5 bases). V shed 2 bases and J shed 6 bases, with 14 bases lying between them. CDR1 is SGHTA, CDR2 FQGNSA, per germline. CDR3 size: 15 residues. CDR3 residues: CASSLREGVGQPQHF. CDR3 sequence (DNA): TGTGCCAGCAGCTTAAGAGAAGGGGTGGGTCAGCCCCAGCATTTT.

This clone ranks as medium-sized. This chain uses TRBV5-1 with TRBJ2-7, with a possible D match to TRBD1 (6 bases). The V gene lost 7 bases and the J gene lost 5 bases, with 22 bases spanning the gap. The CDR3 contains 15 residues. The germline CDR1 and CDR2 sequences are SGHRS and YFSETQ. DNA for the CDR3: TGCGCCAGCGCCGACCGTGACAGGCCCAACAACGAGCAGTACTTC. Amino acid sequence: CASADRDRPNNEQYF.

This clone is a singleton in its sample. The CDR3: CASSSRGGAHGYTF. CDR3 nucleotides: TGTGCCAGCAGCTCTCGGGGGGGAGCCCATGGCTACACCTTC. The chain couples TRBV5-5 to TRBJ1-2; possibly TRBD1 for D (5 bases). The CDR3 sequence is 14 residues long. V gave up 3 bases and J gave up 6 bases, with 15 bases separating them. Per germline, CDR1 SGHKS and CDR2 YYEKEE (reference sequence).

CDR3 sequence: CSVYSGSEAFF. CDR3 nucleotides: TGCAGCGTCTACTCAGGGTCTGAAGCTTTCTTT. The gene calls are TRBV20-1 and TRBJ1-1, with D perhaps matching TRBD1 (5 bases). The CDR3 is made up of 11 amino acids. Germline V CDR1 and CDR2: DFQATT, SNEGSKA (reference sequence).

This clone was found once. This rearrangement joins TRBV5-1 to TRBJ2-7, with 9 bases identical to TRBD1. V lost 3 bases and J lost 3; bases outside the gene matches: 7. CDR3 length: 15 amino acids. In germline, CDR1 is SGHRS, CDR2 YFSETQ. The chain's CDR3 is CASSSTGQGFYEQYF. As DNA, the CDR3 is TGCGCCAGCAGCTCTACGGGACAGGGTTTCTACGAGCAGTACTTC. Variable domain in full (rest from reference TRBV5-1 and TRBJ2-7): KAGVTQTPRYLIKTRGQQVTLSCSPISGHRSVSWYQQTPGQGLQFLFEYFSETQRNKGNFPGRFSGRQFSNSRSEMNVSTLELGDSALYLCASSSTGQGFYEQYFGPGTRLTVT.

This chain connects TRBV23-1 to TRBJ1-1; D is perhaps TRBD1 (5 bases). TRBV23-1 is assigned to the ORF class and has an uncertain function. The V end lost 5 bases, the J end lost 3 bases, and 25 bases lay between the germline ends. The CDR3 is 18 amino acids. The CDR3 protein is CASSSSGTRAGRDTEAFF. CDR3 DNA sequence: TGCGCCAGCAGTTCCTCCGGGACCAGGGCGGGGAGGGACACTGAAGCTTTCTTT.

This clone was picked up a small number of times. V usage is TRBV6-5 and J usage is TRBJ2-2; D might be TRBD2 (5 bases). The CDR3 runs 14 residues. The germline V and J ends were trimmed by 2 bases and 5 bases, with 9 bases remaining between them. Germline V gives CDR1 MNHEY, CDR2 SVGAGI. The CDR3 region has the DNA TGTGCCAGCAGTTACGGCCGGGAAACCGGGGAGCTGTTTTTT. This sequence encodes CASSYGRETGELFF.

This chain links TRBV4-3 with TRBJ2-3; maybe TRBD2 (7 bases). CDR3 length equals 14 residues. Deletions cut 4 bases from V and 1 base from J, with 9 bases between. Germline V gene data show CDR1 as LGHNA and CDR2 as YSLEER. In nucleotides, the CDR3 is TGCGCCAGCAGCCGAGGGGGGGGCACAGATACGCAGTATTTT. Encoded protein: CASSRGGGTDTQYF.

Only one count was recorded for this clone. The rearrangement links TRBV18 to TRBJ2-6, with D unresolved. CDR3 size: 17 residues. V shed 3 bases and J shed 4 bases, with 16 bases lying between them. CDR1 is KGHSH and CDR2 is LQKENI in the germline V gene. This chain's CDR3 is CASSPVPGSPGANVLTF. CDR3 DNA: TGTGCCAGCTCACCCGTTCCCGGGTCACCGGGGGCCAACGTCCTGACTTTC.

This clone was counted a few times. The V and J genes are TRBV4-2 and TRBJ2-1; 8 nucleotides line up with TRBD1. The length of the CDR3 is 14 residues. V shed 1 base and J 8 bases; nucleotides not matched to a gene: 4. Germline CDR1 LGHNA, CDR2 YNFKEQ. The CDR3 region is CASSQVDRVHEQFF. The CDR3 DNA is TGTGCCAGCAGCCAAGTGGACAGGGTGCATGAGCAGTTCTTC.

This rearrangement joins TRBV19 to TRBJ2-2; D unclear. The CDR3 is 15 residues long. The germline V gene encodes CDR1 LNHDA and CDR2 SQIVND (reference sequence). Trimming cost V 3 bases and J 0 bases, with 8 bases left between them. The CDR3: CASSIQVANTGELFF. As DNA, the CDR3 is TGTGCCAGTAGTATCCAGGTTGCGAACACCGGGGAGCTGTTTTTT.

This chain connects TRBV28 to TRBJ1-5, with unresolved D. The CDR3 covers 14 residues. Trimming left V 6 bases short and J 0 bases short, with 9 bases between. The germline CDR1 and CDR2 sequences are MDHEN and SYDVKM. CDR3 in DNA: TGTGCCAGCAGCCTGCTAGGTAGCAATCAGCCCCAGCATTTT. The encoded protein is CASSLLGSNQPQHF. The whole variable domain, filled in from reference TRBV28 and TRBJ1-5, reads DVKVTQSSRYLVKRTGEKVFLECVQDMDHENMFWYRQDPGLGLRLIYFSYDVKMKEKGDIPEGYSVSREKKERFSLILESASTNQTSMYLCASSLLGSNQPQHFGDGTRLSIL.